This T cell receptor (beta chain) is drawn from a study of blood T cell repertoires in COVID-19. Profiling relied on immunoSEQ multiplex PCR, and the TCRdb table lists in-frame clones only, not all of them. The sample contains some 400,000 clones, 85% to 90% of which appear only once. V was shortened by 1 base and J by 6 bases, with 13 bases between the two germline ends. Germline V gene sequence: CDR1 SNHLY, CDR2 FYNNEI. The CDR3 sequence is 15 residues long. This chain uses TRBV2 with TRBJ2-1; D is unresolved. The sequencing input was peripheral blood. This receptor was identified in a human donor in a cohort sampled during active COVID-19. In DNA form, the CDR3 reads TGTGCCAGCAGTGAAGAAGCCCTCCGCCGCAATGAGCAGTTCTTC. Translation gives CASSEEALRRNEQFF.